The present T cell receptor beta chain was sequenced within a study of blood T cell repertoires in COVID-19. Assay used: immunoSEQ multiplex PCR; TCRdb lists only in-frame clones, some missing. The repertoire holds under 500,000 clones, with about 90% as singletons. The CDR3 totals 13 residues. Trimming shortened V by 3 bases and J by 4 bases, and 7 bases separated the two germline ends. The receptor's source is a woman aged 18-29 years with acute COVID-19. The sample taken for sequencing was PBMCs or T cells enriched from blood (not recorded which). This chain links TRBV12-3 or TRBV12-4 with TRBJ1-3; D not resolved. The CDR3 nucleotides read TGTGCCAGCAGTTTTGCCCAGGGAAACACCATATATTTT. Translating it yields CASSFAQGNTIYF.